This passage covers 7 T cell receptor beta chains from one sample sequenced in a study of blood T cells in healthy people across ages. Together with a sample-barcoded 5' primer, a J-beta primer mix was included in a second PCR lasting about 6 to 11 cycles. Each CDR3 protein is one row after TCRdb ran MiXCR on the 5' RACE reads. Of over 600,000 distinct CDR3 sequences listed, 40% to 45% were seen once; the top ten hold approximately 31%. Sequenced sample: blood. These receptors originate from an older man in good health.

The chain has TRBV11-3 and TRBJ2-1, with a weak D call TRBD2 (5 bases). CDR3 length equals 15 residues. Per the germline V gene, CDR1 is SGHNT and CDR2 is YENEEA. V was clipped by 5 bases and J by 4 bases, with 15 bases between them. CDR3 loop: CASSPSTQTYNEQFF. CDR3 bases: TGTGCCAGCAGCCCTAGCACCCAGACTTACAATGAGCAGTTCTTC. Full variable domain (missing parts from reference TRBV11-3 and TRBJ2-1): EAGVVQSPRYKIIEKKQPVAFWCNPISGHNTLYWYLQNLGQGPELLIRYENEEAVDDSQLPKDRFSAERLKGVDSTLKIQPAELGDSAVYLCASSPSTQTYNEQFFGPGTRLTVL.

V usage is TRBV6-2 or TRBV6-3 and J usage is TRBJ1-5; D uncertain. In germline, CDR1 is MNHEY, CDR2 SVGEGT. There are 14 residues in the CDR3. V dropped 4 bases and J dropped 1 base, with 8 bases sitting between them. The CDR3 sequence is CASSLMGSNQPQHF. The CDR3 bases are TGTGCCAGCAGTTTAATGGGGAGCAATCAGCCCCAGCATTTT.

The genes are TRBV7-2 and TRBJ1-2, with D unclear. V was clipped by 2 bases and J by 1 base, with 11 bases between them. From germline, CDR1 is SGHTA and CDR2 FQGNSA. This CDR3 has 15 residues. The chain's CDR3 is CASSLRTVLNYGYTF. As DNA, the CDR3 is TGTGCCAGCAGCTTAAGGACTGTACTTAACTATGGCTACACCTTC. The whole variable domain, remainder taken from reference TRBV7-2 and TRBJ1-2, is GAGVSQSPSNKVTEKGKDVELRCDPISGHTALYWYRQSLGQGLEFLIYFQGNSAPDKSGLPSDRFSAERTGGSVSTLTIQRTQQEDSAVYLCASSLRTVLNYGYTFGSGTRLTVV.

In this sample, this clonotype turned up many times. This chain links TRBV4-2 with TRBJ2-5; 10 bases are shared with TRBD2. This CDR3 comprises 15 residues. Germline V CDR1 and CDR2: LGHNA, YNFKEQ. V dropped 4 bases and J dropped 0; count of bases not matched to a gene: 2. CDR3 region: CASSRLAGDQETQYF. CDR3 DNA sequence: TGTGCCAGCAGCCGGCTAGCGGGAGACCAAGAGACCCAGTACTTC.

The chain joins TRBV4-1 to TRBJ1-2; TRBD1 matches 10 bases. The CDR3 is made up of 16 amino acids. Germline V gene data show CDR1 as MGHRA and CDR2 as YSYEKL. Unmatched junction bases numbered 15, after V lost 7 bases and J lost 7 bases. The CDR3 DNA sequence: TGCGCCAGCACCTATGATCCGGGACAGGGGTATGCTGGCTACACCTTC. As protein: CASTYDPGQGYAGYTF.

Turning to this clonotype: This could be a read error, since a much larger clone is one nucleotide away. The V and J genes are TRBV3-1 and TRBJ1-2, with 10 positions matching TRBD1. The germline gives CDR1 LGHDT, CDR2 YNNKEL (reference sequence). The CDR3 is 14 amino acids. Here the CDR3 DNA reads TGTGCCAGCAGCCAGGACAGGGGGATGTATGACTACACCTTC. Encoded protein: CASSQDRGMYDYTF.

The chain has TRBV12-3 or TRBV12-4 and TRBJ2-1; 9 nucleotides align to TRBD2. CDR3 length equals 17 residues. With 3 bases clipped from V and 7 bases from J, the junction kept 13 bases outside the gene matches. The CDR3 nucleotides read TGTGCCAGCAGTTTTGAGACCGCGGGAGGGTCGGGTAATGAGCAGTTCTTC. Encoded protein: CASSFETAGGSGNEQFF.